The clone carrying this T cell receptor beta chain was observed a single time. Time point reported: cycle 4 day 1 (C4D1), after 6 weeks of nivolumab. In every patient, relapse followed autologous stem cell transplantation, while exposure to brentuximab vedotin differed. The data belong to a study of PD-1 blockade in classical Hodgkin lymphoma. Produced via immunoSEQ multiplex PCR; TCRdb's table is partial and in-frame only. The sample shows under 30,000 clones, about 86% of them seen only once. The CDR3 is made up of 15 amino acids. Trimming cost V 6 bases and J 4 bases, with 13 bases left between them. Per the germline V gene, CDR1 is LNHDA and CDR2 is SQIVND (reference sequence).

Sequenced material: peripheral blood mononuclear cells (PBMCs), taken before the fourth cycle of nivolumab. The chain uses TRBV19 and TRBJ2-6; a possible D gene is TRBD2 (6 bases). The TCR was taken from a human donor with classical Hodgkin lymphoma. CDR3 in DNA: TGTGCCAGTAGCCCCTGGGGGGAGGGGGCCAACGTCCTGACTTTC. It encodes CASSPWGEGANVLTF.